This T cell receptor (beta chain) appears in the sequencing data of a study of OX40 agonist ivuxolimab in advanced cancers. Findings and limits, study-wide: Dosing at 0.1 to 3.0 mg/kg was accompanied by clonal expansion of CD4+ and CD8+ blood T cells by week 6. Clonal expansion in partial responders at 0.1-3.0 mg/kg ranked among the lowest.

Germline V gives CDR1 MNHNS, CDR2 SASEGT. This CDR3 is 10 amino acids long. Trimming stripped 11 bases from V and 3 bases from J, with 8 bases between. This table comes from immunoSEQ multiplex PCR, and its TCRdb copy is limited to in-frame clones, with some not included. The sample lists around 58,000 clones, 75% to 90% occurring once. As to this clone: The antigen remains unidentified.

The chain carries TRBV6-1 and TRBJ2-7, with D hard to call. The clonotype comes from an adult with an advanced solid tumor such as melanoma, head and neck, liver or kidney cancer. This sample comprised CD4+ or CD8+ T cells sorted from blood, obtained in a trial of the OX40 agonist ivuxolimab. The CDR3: CAVGSYEQYF. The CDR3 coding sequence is TGTGCCGTTGGTAGCTACGAGCAGTACTTC.